This T cell receptor beta chain was sequenced in a study of OX40 agonist ivuxolimab in advanced cancers. General notes on the study: Ivuxolimab was a fully human IgG2 agonistic monoclonal antibody targeting the costimulatory receptor OX40 (CD134). Intravenous ivuxolimab was administered to patients every 2 weeks at six dose levels: 0.01, 0.1, 0.3, 1.5, 3 and 10 mg/kg. Of the roughly 51 dose-escalation patients, hepatocellular carcinoma was present in around 20, melanoma in about 15, renal cell carcinoma in 9 and head and neck cancer in 9. A male proportion of approximately 83% and a mean age of approximately 62 years, ranging from roughly 23 to 80, were recorded for the dose-escalation cohort. Prior anti-PD-1, anti-PD-L1 or anti-CTLA-4 therapy was permitted, and checkpoint inhibitors had been received by under 50% of dose-escalation patients. Partial responses were achieved by three dose-escalation patients, of whom one had hepatocellular carcinoma and two had cutaneous melanoma. Peripheral TCRbeta sequencing aimed to test whether ivuxolimab altered TCR sequence diversity and caused clonal T-cell expansion. The paper describes the monotherapy dose-escalation part (N of about 52 patients) of the phase I trial of ivuxolimab. Beyond this particular receptor, the publication reports: At doses of 0.1 to 3.0 mg/kg, clonal expansion of both CD4+ and CD8+ blood T cells was observed from baseline to week 6. Which antigens the clonally expanded peripheral T cells were specific for was not determined. After ivuxolimab, more expanded clones were found on average in CD8+ T cells than in CD4+ T cells. In the 0.1-3.0 mg/kg groups, partial responders were among the patients with the lowest normalized peripheral clonal expansion, particularly in CD8+ T cells. Low levels of normalized T-cell clonal expansion were also seen in some patients who did not respond.

Concerning this clone: The antigen it recognizes is unknown. Base qualities are missing; no much larger clone stands one base away. This sample includes further DNA sequences coding for the same CDR3.

The CDR3 sequence holds 14 residues, the cysteine and phenylalanine included. The only DNA kept is the CDR3, 42 bases in frame from the first base. From the germline V gene, CDR1 is SGHVS and CDR2 is FNYEAQ. V loses 6 bases of germline sequence and J loses 2 bases, and the interval between the two ends is 11 bases. Genomic DNA was isolated from the sorted cells so that the TCRbeta CDR3 region could be sequenced. The immunoSEQ Assay was used to sequence the TCRbeta CDR3 regions. As stored in TCRdb, this immuneACCESS dataset retains in-frame rearrangements with V and J assigned. A fraction of the clones does not appear; measured against another copy, unresolved V genes explain less than half of the discrepancy, and the remainder lacks a known reason. For this sample there are roughly 55,000 clones; about 80% appear just once. The top ten clones comprise less than 4.5% of the sample. The trial excluded patients who had a history of autoimmune disease or were on systemic immunosuppression. Peripheral blood for TCR sequencing was drawn from every dose cohort at baseline, at cycle 4 day 1 and at cycle 7 day 1. Samples came from an open-label, multicenter, first-in-human phase I dose-escalation trial of ivuxolimab. Adults with locally advanced or metastatic melanoma, renal cell carcinoma, hepatocellular carcinoma or head and neck squamous cell carcinoma were enrolled in the trial. Before TCR sequencing, CD4+ and CD8+ T cells were separately sorted from peripheral blood.

This TCR was recovered from an adult with an advanced solid tumor such as melanoma, head and neck, liver or kidney cancer. This specimen was CD4+ or CD8+ T cells sorted from blood, taken in a trial of the OX40 agonist ivuxolimab. The V gene is TRBV7-6 and the J gene is TRBJ1-3; the D segment could be TRBD1, given 5 matching bases. This receptor has the CDR3 CASSPRGAGNTIYF. The nucleotide sequence reads as follows: TGTGCCAGCAGTCCAAGGGGCGCTGGAAACACCATATATTTT.